The 30 T cell receptor beta chains reported below all come from one sample, sequenced in a study of blood T cell repertoires in COVID-19. Only in-frame clones appear in the TCRdb table, and some are missing; sequencing was by immunoSEQ multiplex PCR. The data show 31,000 or so clones, around 89% seen once. Specimen: peripheral blood. The receptors were gathered from a man aged 60 to 75 with active COVID-19.

This chain uses TRBV5-1 with TRBJ2-1, with 7 bases that match TRBD1. Germline assignment: CDR1 SGHRS and CDR2 YFSETQ. The CDR3 totals 14 residues. J gave up 5 bases and V 2 bases, and 4 bases lay outside the gene matches. The CDR3 DNA follows: TGCGCCAGCAGCTTAGCTACAGGGGACAATGAGCAGTTCTTC. Its protein is CASSLATGDNEQFF. Drawing the rest from reference TRBV5-1 and TRBJ2-1, the complete variable domain is KAGVTQTPRYLIKTRGQQVTLSCSPISGHRSVSWYQQTPGQGLQFLFEYFSETQRNKGNFPGRFSGRQFSNSRSEMNVSTLELGDSALYLCASSLATGDNEQFFGPGTRLTVL.

The chain carries TRBV11-2 and TRBJ1-1; maybe TRBD1 (6 bases). The CDR3 totals 13 residues. Per the germline V gene, CDR1 is SGHAT and CDR2 is FQNNGV. The V and J ends lost 8 bases and 6 bases respectively, with 16 bases between them. CDR3 in amino acids: CASSPRRGSEAFF. In nucleotides, the CDR3 is TGTGCCAGCTCGCCTCGCAGGGGCTCTGAAGCTTTCTTT.

This chain uses TRBV19 with TRBJ2-1, with 7 bases that match TRBD1. Looked up from germline, CDR1 is LNHDA and CDR2 is SQIVND (reference sequence). This CDR3 spans 17 amino acids. Trimming at V came to 5 bases and at J to 2 bases, leaving 12 bases not matched to a gene. DNA of the CDR3: TGTGCCAGTAGTCCCCATTTAGGGGACAGTGCCTACAATGAGCAGTTCTTC. Amino acids: CASSPHLGDSAYNEQFF.

The chain uses TRBV4-2 and TRBJ1-1; maybe TRBD1 (6 bases). Germline V gene data show CDR1 as LGHNA and CDR2 as YNFKEQ. The V end lost 4 bases, the J end lost 0 bases, and 18 bases lay between the germline ends. This CDR3 region has 17 residues. CDR3 loop: CASSPYLVRQVNTEAFF. Here the CDR3 DNA reads TGTGCCAGCAGCCCGTACTTAGTTCGACAGGTGAACACTGAAGCTTTCTTT.

The rearrangement links TRBV7-3 to TRBJ1-6; TRBD1 matches 7 bases. CDR1 is SGHTA, CDR2 FQGTGA, per germline. The trim removed 2 bases at V and 9 bases at J, leaving 4 bases unmatched. The CDR3 consists of 14 residues. CDR3 DNA: TGTGCCAGCAGCTTAGCAGGGGGAAGTTCACCCCTCCACTTT. Its translation: CASSLAGGSSPLHF.

The V call is TRBV28, the J call TRBJ1-1; D not certain. Germline-derived CDR1 and CDR2 are MDHEN and SYDVKM. The CDR3 runs 14 residues. V lost 3 bases, J lost 1 base, and 9 bases lay in between. This CDR3 is CASSFFQENTEAFF. In DNA, the CDR3 is TGTGCCAGCAGTTTCTTCCAGGAGAACACTGAAGCTTTCTTT.

This clone was found a few times. This chain joins TRBV4-1 and TRBJ2-7, with unresolved D. Looked up from germline, CDR1 is MGHRA and CDR2 is YSYEKL. V dropped 0 bases and J dropped 10 bases, with 16 bases sitting between them. This CDR3 has 14 amino acids. This CDR3 is CASSQEQQPWRQYF. The DNA for the CDR3 is TGCGCCAGCAGCCAAGAACAACAACCTTGGAGACAGTACTTC.

V and J are TRBV7-2 and TRBJ2-5; D ambiguous. In germline, CDR1 is SGHTA, CDR2 FQGNSA. V was cut by 4 bases and J by 5 bases, with 5 bases left in between. The CDR3 extends over 11 amino acids. As DNA, the CDR3 is TGTGCCAGCAGCTCCATTGAGACCCAGTACTTC. Its protein product is CASSSIETQYF.

The gene calls are TRBV24-1 and TRBJ1-2; perhaps TRBD1 as D (5 bases). The CDR3 is made up of 14 amino acids. Looked up from germline, CDR1 is KGHDR and CDR2 is SFDVKD. Between the trimmed V and J ends, which lost 2 bases and 6 bases, there was a span of 12 bases. Written as DNA, the CDR3 is TGTGCCACCAGTGATTCAGACAGACGAAATGGCTACACCTTC. This encodes CATSDSDRRNGYTF.

Here the CDR3 reads CATSKGLAGGLGNEQFF. CDR3 coding DNA: TGTGCCACCAGCAAAGGACTAGCGGGGGGGCTGGGGAATGAGCAGTTCTTC. The rearrangement joins TRBV15 to TRBJ2-1, with TRBD2 matching 15 bases. In germline, CDR1 is LNHNV, CDR2 YYDKDF (reference sequence). The CDR3 has 17 amino acids. Trimming took 4 bases from V and 7 from J; bases not matched to a gene: 8.

The chain uses TRBV2 and TRBJ1-6, with TRBD1 matching over 7 bases. CDR1 and CDR2 from the germline V gene are SNHLY and FYNNEI. The CDR3 has 16 residues. V was clipped by 4 bases and J by 1 base; unmatched bases: 4. This CDR3 is CASSVQGRSYNSPLHF. CDR3 DNA sequence: TGTGCCAGCAGTGTACAGGGGAGGTCCTATAATTCACCCCTCCACTTT.

This chain uses TRBV10-1 with TRBJ2-3, with TRBD1 identical over 9 bases. Trimming at V came to 0 bases and at J to 4 bases, leaving 8 bases not matched to a gene. The CDR3 has 17 residues. In germline, CDR1 is WNHNN, CDR2 SYGVQD (reference sequence). CDR3 in DNA: TGCGCCAGCAGTGAGTCGGGACAGGGAGTATTCGCAGATACGCAGTATTTT. This translates into CASSESGQGVFADTQYF.

The chain couples TRBV5-1 to TRBJ1-1; no firm D call. CDR1 is SGHRS, CDR2 YFSETQ, per germline. This CDR3 spans 13 amino acids. The V end lost 0 bases, the J end lost 8 bases, and 11 bases lay between the germline ends. CDR3 sequence reads: CASSLAGRIEAFF. CDR3 coding DNA: TGCGCCAGCAGCTTGGCGGGGAGAATCGAAGCTTTCTTT.

Written as DNA, the CDR3 is TGCGCCAGCAGCCAAGATTGGGGCGATGGCACAGATACGCAGTATTTT. As protein: CASSQDWGDGTDTQYF. The chain combines TRBV4-3 with TRBJ2-3; a possible D gene is TRBD1 (5 bases). The V gene's germline CDR1 is LGHNA and CDR2 YSLEER. The CDR3 runs 16 residues. Trimming left V 0 bases short and J 1 base short, with 11 bases between.

The chain carries TRBV12-3 or TRBV12-4 and TRBJ2-3; no clear D. The CDR3 runs 13 residues. Trimming stripped 2 bases from V and 1 base from J, with 4 bases between. The DNA of the CDR3 is TGTGCCAGCAGTTTATCGGGCACAGATACGCAGTATTTT. Protein sequence: CASSLSGTDTQYF.

This clone was counted once. This chain connects TRBV10-1 to TRBJ2-3; D is uncertain. Trimming removed 4 bases at V and 2 bases at J, with 13 bases between. Germline assignment: CDR1 WNHNN and CDR2 SYGVQD (reference sequence). This CDR3 has 15 amino acids. CDR3 sequence (DNA): TGCGCCAGCAGTGCCCATGCGGCCTTCACAGATACGCAGTATTTT. Residues: CASSAHAAFTDTQYF.

The chain recombines TRBV4-2 with TRBJ2-1; D gene ambiguous. The germline CDR1 and CDR2 sequences are LGHNA and YNFKEQ. Trimming removed 0 bases at V and 2 bases at J, with 14 bases between. This CDR3 spans 17 amino acids. The DNA for the CDR3 is TGTGCCAGCAGCCAAGATCGTCGAGTTACTACCTACAATGAGCAGTTCTTC. Translating gives CASSQDRRVTTYNEQFF.

This rearrangement joins TRBV6-6 to TRBJ1-6, with 10 bases aligning to TRBD1. J gave up 7 bases and V 2 bases, and 5 bases lay outside the gene matches. This CDR3 contains 16 residues. The germline gives CDR1 MNHNY, CDR2 SVGAGI (reference sequence). CDR3 DNA sequence: TGTGCCAGCAGTTACAGTCCGGGACAGGGGAATTCACCCCTCCACTTT. Translated, it gives CASSYSPGQGNSPLHF.

The CDR3 spells CASSRGGSGDYEQYF. As DNA, the CDR3 is TGTGCCAGCAGCCGCGGCGGTAGCGGGGACTACGAGCAGTACTTC. The rearrangement uses TRBV7-2 and TRBJ2-7, with 8 bases aligning to TRBD2. V was pared by 5 bases and J by 3 bases, with 9 bases of the junction left unmatched. The CDR3 has 15 amino acids. The germline CDR1 and CDR2 sequences are SGHTA and FQGNSA.

The J gene is TRBJ1-1, the V gene TRBV6-2 or TRBV6-3; no clear D. Germline V lookup: CDR1 MNHEY, CDR2 SVGEGT. Trimming stripped 6 bases from V and 4 bases from J, with 15 bases between. The CDR3 has 14 residues. The DNA of the CDR3 is TGTGCCAGCAGCCCCCCGGGAGGAGGCACTGAAGCTTTCTTT. Amino acids: CASSPPGGGTEAFF.

The J gene is TRBJ1-2, the V gene TRBV6-2 or TRBV6-3; maybe TRBD1 (6 bases). The CDR3 is 15 amino acids. Per the germline V gene, CDR1 is MNHEY and CDR2 is SVGEGT. V dropped 5 bases and J dropped 0 bases, with 13 bases sitting between them. The CDR3 loop reads CASSDDRPTNYGYTF. The CDR3 DNA reads as TGTGCCAGCAGTGACGACAGGCCTACTAACTATGGCTACACCTTC.

The count of this clone is one. The gene calls are TRBV2 and TRBJ1-4; the match to TRBD1 covers 7 bases. This CDR3 has 14 residues. The germline V gene encodes CDR1 SNHLY and CDR2 FYNNEI. The trim removed 2 bases at V and 3 bases at J, leaving 0 bases unmatched. The chain's CDR3 is CASSEQGANEKLFF. In DNA form, the CDR3 reads TGTGCCAGCAGTGAACAGGGGGCTAATGAAAAACTGTTTTTT.

The rearrangement links TRBV6-5 to TRBJ2-2; 7 bases map to TRBD1. The CDR3 contains 14 residues. The trim removed 1 base at V and 4 bases at J, leaving 0 bases unmatched. Germline assignment: CDR1 MNHEY and CDR2 SVGAGI. CDR3: CASSYYRGTGELFF. DNA of the CDR3: TGTGCCAGCAGTTACTACAGGGGCACCGGGGAGCTGTTTTTT.

This clone was counted a single time. This chain connects TRBV19 to TRBJ1-5; 8 positions agree with TRBD1. CDR1 and CDR2 from the germline V gene are LNHDA and SQIVND (reference sequence). The CDR3 extends over 15 amino acids. Unmatched junction bases numbered 8, after V lost 6 bases and J lost 4 bases. CDR3 residues: CASRLGGQGNQPQHF. CDR3 DNA sequence: TGTGCCAGTAGACTGGGCGGACAGGGAAATCAGCCCCAGCATTTT. The full variable domain, its missing parts supplied by reference TRBV19 and TRBJ1-5, is DGGITQSPKYLFRKEGQNVTLSCEQNLNHDAMYWYRQDPGQGLRLIYYSQIVNDFQKGDIAEGYSVSREKKESFPLTVTSAQKNPTAFYLCASRLGGQGNQPQHFGDGTRLSIL.

The V and J genes are TRBV23-1 and TRBJ2-7; 7 bases match TRBD1. TRBV23-1 is an ORF; its function is uncertain. J gave up 3 bases and V 1 base, and 9 bases lay outside the gene matches. The CDR3 has 16 residues. The CDR3 loop reads CASSQLTGSEYYEQYF. DNA for the CDR3: TGCGCCAGCAGTCAATTGACAGGGAGTGAGTACTACGAGCAGTACTTC.

The V gene is TRBV30, the J gene TRBJ1-2, with D unclear. Germline assignment: CDR1 GTSNPN and CDR2 SVGIG (reference sequence). V was clipped by 4 bases and J by 2 bases, with 11 bases between them. This CDR3 spans 13 amino acids. The CDR3 sequence is CAWNSARNYGYTF. In nucleotides, the CDR3 is TGTGCCTGGAACTCCGCAAGAAACTATGGCTACACCTTC.

This clone was counted a single time. The V gene is TRBV18, the J gene TRBJ1-6, with TRBD1 matching over 8 bases. CDR3 length: 17 residues. J gave up 10 bases and V 1 base, and 12 bases lay outside the gene matches. CDR1 and CDR2 (germline): KGHSH, LQKENI. CDR3 in DNA: TGTGCCAGCTCACCACTGGAAGCCGGGACAGGAGGCTCACCCCTCCACTTT. The encoded protein is CASSPLEAGTGGSPLHF.

The chain recombines TRBV28 with TRBJ1-1; D may be TRBD1 (5 bases). Deletions cut 11 bases from V and 3 bases from J, with 13 bases between. There are 12 residues in the CDR3. Germline V gene data show CDR1 as MDHEN and CDR2 as SYDVKM. The CDR3 nucleotides read TGTGCCGCCCGCGAAGGGGACACTGAAGCTTTCTTT. It encodes CAAREGDTEAFF.

The rearrangement joins TRBV6-1 to TRBJ1-1; D ambiguous. CDR1 and CDR2 from the germline V gene are MNHNS and SASEGT. The CDR3 is 12 amino acids. Trimming cost V 2 bases and J 8 bases, with 9 bases left between them. The DNA for the CDR3 is TGTGCCAGCAGTGAAAACTTGTCAGAAGCTTTCTTT. Protein sequence: CASSENLSEAFF.

The chain links TRBV6-5 to TRBJ2-7; maybe TRBD1 (5 bases). Germline values: CDR1 MNHEY, CDR2 SVGAGI. Trimming removed 6 bases at V and 3 bases at J, with 9 bases between. CDR3 size: 12 residues. The CDR3 region has the DNA TGTGCCAGCAGCGACAGTATCTACGAGCAGTACTTC. Protein: CASSDSIYEQYF.